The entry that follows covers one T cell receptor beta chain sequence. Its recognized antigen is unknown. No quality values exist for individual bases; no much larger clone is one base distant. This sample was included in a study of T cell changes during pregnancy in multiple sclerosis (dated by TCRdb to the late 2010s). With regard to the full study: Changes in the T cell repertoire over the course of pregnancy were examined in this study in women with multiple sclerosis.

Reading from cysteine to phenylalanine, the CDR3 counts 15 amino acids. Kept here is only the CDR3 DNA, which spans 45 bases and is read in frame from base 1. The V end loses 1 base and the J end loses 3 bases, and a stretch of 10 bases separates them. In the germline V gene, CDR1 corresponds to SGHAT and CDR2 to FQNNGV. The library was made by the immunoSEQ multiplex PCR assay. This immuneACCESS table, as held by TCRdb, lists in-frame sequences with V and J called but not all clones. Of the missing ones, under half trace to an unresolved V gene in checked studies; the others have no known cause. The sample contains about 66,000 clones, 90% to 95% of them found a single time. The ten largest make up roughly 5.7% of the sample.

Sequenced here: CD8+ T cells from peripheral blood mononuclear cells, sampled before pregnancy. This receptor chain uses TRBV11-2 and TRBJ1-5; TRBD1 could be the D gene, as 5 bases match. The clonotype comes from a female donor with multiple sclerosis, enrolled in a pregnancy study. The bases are TGTGCCAGCAGCTTAGTAGCGGGGGTCAATCAGCCCCAGCATTTT. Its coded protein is CASSLVAGVNQPQHF. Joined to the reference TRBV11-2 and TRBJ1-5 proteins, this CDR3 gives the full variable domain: EAGVAQSPRYKIIEKRQSVAFWCNPISGHATLYWYQQILGQGPKLLIQFQNNGVVDDSQLPKDRFSAERLKGVDSTLKIQPAKLEDSAVYLCASSLVAGVNQPQHFGDGTRLSIL.